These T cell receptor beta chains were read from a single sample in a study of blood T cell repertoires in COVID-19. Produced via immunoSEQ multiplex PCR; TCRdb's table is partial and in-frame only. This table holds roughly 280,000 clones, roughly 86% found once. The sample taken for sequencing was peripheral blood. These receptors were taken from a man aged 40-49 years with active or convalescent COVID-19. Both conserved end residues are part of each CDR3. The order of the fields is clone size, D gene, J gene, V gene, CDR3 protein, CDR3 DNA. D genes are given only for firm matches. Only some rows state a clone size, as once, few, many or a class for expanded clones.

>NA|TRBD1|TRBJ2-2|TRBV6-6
CASSSTGDTGELFF
TGTGCCAGCAGTTCGACAGGGGACACCGGGGAGCTGTTTTTT
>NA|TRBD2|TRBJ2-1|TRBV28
CASSLASGGHGGYNEQFF
TGTGCCAGCAGTTTAGCTAGCGGGGGGCACGGGGGCTACAATGAGCAGTTCTTC
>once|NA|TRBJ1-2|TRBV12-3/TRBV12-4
CASSGANYGYTF
TGTGCCAGCAGCGGGGCTAACTATGGCTACACCTTC
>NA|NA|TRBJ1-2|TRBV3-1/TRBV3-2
CASSQVANRAVGYTF
TGTGCCAGCAGCCAAGTAGCGAACCGCGCCGTTGGCTACACCTTC
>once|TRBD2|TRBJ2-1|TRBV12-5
CASGGRLAGANEQFF
TGTGCTAGTGGGGGGAGACTAGCGGGAGCCAATGAGCAGTTCTTC
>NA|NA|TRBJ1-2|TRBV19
CASSLNPKPRSYGYTF
TGTGCCAGTAGCCTAAACCCTAAACCCCGTTCATATGGCTACACCTTC
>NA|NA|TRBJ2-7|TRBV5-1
CASSPAAGGQYF
TGCGCCAGCAGCCCCGCCGCGGGTGGGCAGTACTTC
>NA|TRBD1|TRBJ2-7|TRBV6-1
CASSEGMGQGMWEQYF
TGTGCCAGCAGCGAAGGGATGGGACAGGGGATGTGGGAGCAGTACTTC
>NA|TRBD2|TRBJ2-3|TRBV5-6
CASSGGTSADGDTQYF
TGTGCCAGCAGCGGTGGGACTAGCGCTGACGGTGATACGCAGTATTTT
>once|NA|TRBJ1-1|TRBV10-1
CASSLTGGTEAFF
TGCGCCAGCAGTCTTACAGGTGGGACTGAAGCTTTCTTT
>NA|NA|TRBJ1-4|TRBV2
CARNGGAYNEKLFF
TGTGCCAGGAACGGCGGGGCCTATAATGAAAAACTGTTTTTT
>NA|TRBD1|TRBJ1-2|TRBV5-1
CASSLGQGAPIYGYTF
TGCGCCAGCAGCTTGGGGCAGGGGGCGCCGATCTATGGCTACACCTTC
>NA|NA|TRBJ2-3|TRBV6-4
CASSPTGGTDTQYF
TGTGCCAGCAGCCCAACGGGAGGCACAGATACGCAGTATTTT
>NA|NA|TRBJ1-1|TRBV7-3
CASSFRPGADTEAFF
TGTGCCAGCAGCTTCCGTCCAGGGGCAGACACTGAAGCTTTCTTT
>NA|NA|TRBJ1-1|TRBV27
CASSLSRLGRVEAFF
TGTGCCAGCAGTTTATCAAGGTTAGGCAGGGTTGAAGCTTTCTTT
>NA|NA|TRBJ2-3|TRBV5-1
CASSRDSFSTDTQYF
TGCGCCAGCAGCCGAGACAGCTTTAGCACAGATACGCAGTATTTT
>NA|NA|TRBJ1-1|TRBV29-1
CSAAELREAFF
TGCAGCGCCGCGGAACTTCGCGAAGCTTTCTTT
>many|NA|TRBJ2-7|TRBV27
CASSLSYGAIYEQYF
TGTGCCAGCAGTTTATCCTATGGTGCTATCTACGAGCAGTACTTC
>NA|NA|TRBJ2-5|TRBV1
CTSSPGEGQETQYF
TGCACCAGCAGCCCCGGAGAGGGACAAGAGACCCAGTACTTC
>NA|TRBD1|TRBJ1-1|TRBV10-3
CAISGGGTGENTEAFF
TGTGCCATCAGTGGGGGCGGGACAGGGGAGAACACTGAAGCTTTCTTT
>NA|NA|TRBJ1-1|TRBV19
CASRDSEATEAFF
TGTGCCAGTAGGGATTCAGAGGCCACTGAAGCTTTCTTT
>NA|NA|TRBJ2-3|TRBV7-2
CASSKQGYTQYF
TGTGCCAGCAGCAAACAGGGTTATACGCAGTATTTT
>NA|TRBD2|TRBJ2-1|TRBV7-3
CASSPQTSGNNEQFF
TGTGCCAGCAGCCCCCAGACTAGCGGGAACAATGAGCAGTTCTTC
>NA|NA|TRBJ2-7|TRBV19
CASSIVHPKGGSYEQYF
TGTGCCAGTAGTATCGTCCACCCTAAAGGCGGTTCCTACGAGCAGTACTTC
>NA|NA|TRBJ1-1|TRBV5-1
CASSSILVGDTEAFF
TGCGCCAGCAGCTCTATTTTGGTGGGAGACACTGAAGCTTTCTTT
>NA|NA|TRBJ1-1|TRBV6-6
CASSVNMNTEAFF
TGTGCCAGCAGCGTAAATATGAACACTGAAGCTTTCTTT
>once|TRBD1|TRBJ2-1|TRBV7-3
CASSHTGGNEQFF
TGTGCCAGCAGTCACACAGGGGGCAATGAGCAGTTCTTC
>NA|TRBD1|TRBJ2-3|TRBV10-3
CAISAGTESTDTQYF
TGTGCCATCAGCGCCGGGACAGAAAGCACAGATACGCAGTATTTT
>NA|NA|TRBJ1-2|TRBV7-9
CASLAGRGRDGYTF
TGTGCCAGCTTGGCGGGCAGGGGTAGGGATGGCTACACCTTC
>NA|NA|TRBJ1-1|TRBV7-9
CASSLEGDTEAFF
TGTGCCAGCAGCTTAGAGGGGGACACTGAAGCTTTCTTT
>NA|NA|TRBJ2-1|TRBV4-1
CASSQVAGSLHGDEQFF
TGCGCCAGCAGCCAAGTTGCGGGATCCTTGCATGGGGATGAGCAGTTCTTC
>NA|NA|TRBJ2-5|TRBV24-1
CATNGGLGETQYF
TGTGCCACCAACGGGGGGCTCGGGGAGACCCAGTACTTC
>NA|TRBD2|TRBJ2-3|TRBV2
CASKRDAVRSGTSRGGQYF
TGTGCCAGCAAAAGAGATGCGGTTAGGTCTGGGACTAGTAGGGGCGGGCAGTATTTT
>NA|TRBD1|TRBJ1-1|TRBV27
CASRLGQGETEAFF
TGTGCCAGCAGGCTCGGACAGGGTGAGACTGAAGCTTTCTTT
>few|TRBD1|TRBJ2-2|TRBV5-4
CASNRGDTGELFF
TGTGCCAGCAACAGGGGGGACACCGGGGAGCTGTTTTTT
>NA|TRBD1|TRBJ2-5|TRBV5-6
CASSPRDRGETQYF
TGTGCCAGCAGCCCCCGGGACAGGGGAGAGACCCAGTACTTC
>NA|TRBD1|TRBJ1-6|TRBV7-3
CASSFAGQGNSPLHF
TGTGCCAGCAGCTTCGCGGGACAGGGAAATTCACCCCTCCACTTT
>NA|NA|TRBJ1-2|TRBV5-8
CASSSGTSYGYTF
TGTGCCAGCAGCTCGGGGACTTCCTATGGCTACACCTTC
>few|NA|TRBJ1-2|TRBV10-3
CAISATSQVPSREGYTF
TGTGCCATCAGTGCCACTTCACAGGTCCCTTCACGGGAGGGCTACACCTTC
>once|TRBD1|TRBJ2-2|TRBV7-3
CASSADRAGTGELFF
TGTGCCAGCAGCGCGGACAGGGCGGGCACCGGGGAGCTGTTTTTT
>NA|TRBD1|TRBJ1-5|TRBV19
CASSRGTGNQPQHF
TGTGCCAGTAGTAGGGGGACAGGGAATCAGCCCCAGCATTTT
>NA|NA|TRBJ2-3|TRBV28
CASRESGGQDTQYF
TGTGCCAGCCGGGAAAGTGGGGGCCAAGATACGCAGTATTTT
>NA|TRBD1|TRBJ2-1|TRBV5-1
CASSTRTGADEQFF
TGCGCCAGCAGCACCCGGACAGGGGCGGACGAGCAGTTCTTC
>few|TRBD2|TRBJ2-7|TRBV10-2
CASSEGLAGGPQYF
TGCGCCAGCAGTGAGGGGTTAGCGGGAGGGCCGCAGTACTTC
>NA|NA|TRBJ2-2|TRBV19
CATPGIQTGELFF
TGTGCCACCCCAGGGATCCAAACCGGGGAGCTGTTTTTT
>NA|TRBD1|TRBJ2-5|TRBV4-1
CASSPRTGLGETQYF
TGCGCCAGCAGCCCCAGGACAGGGCTGGGCGAGACCCAGTACTTC
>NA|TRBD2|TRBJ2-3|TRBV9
CASSGPGGGAVDTQYF
TGTGCCAGCAGCGGGCCAGGCGGGGGGGCGGTAGATACGCAGTATTTT
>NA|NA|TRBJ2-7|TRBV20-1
CSASAQGGVEQYF
TGCAGTGCTAGTGCCCAGGGCGGGGTCGAGCAGTACTTC
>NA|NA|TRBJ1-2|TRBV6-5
CASSYGGNYGYTF
TGTGCCAGCAGTTACGGGGGGAACTATGGCTACACCTTC
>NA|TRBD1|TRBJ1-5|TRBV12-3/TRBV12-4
CASSWTGDQPQHF
TGTGCCAGCAGTTGGACAGGGGATCAGCCCCAGCATTTT
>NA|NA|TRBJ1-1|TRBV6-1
CASSEHPQSVVNTEAFF
TGTGCCAGCAGTGAACACCCGCAGTCCGTGGTGAACACTGAAGCTTTCTTT
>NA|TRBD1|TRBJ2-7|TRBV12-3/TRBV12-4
CASTAGGSFEQYF
TGTGCCAGCACAGCAGGGGGATCTTTCGAGCAGTACTTC
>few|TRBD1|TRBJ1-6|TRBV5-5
CASSPGQDNSPLHF
TGTGCCAGCAGCCCCGGACAGGATAATTCACCCCTCCACTTT
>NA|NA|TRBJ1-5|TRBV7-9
CASSQGQNQPQHF
TGTGCCAGCAGCCAGGGTCAGAATCAGCCCCAGCATTTT
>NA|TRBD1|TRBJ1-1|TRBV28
CASSLRGRPAFF
TGTGCCAGCAGTTTAAGGGGGCGCCCAGCTTTCTTT
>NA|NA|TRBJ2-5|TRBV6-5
CASSWGRETQYF
TGTGCCAGCAGTTGGGGGCGGGAGACCCAGTACTTC
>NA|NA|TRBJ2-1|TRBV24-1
CATSDSRYRVDNEQFF
TGTGCCACCAGTGACAGCAGGTACAGGGTCGACAATGAGCAGTTCTTC
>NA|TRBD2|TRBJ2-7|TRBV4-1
CASSPSDGGAYEQYF
TGCGCCAGCAGCCCGAGCGACGGGGGGGCCTACGAGCAGTACTTC
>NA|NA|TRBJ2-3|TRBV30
CAWTEGGTDTQYF
TGTGCCTGGACAGAGGGGGGCACAGATACGCAGTATTTT
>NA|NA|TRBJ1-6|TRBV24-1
CATRDRPSAPTPLHF
TGTGCCACCAGGGACAGACCTAGTGCACCCACACCCCTCCACTTT